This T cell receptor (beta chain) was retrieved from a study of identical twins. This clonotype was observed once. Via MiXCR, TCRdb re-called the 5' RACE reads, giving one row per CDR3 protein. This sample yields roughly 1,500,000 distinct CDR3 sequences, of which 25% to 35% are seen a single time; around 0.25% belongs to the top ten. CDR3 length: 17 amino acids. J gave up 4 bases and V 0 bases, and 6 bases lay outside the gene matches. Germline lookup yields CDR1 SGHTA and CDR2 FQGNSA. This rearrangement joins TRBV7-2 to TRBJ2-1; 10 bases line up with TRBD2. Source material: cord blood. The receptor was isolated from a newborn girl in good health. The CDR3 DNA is TGTGCCAGCAGCTTAGCGATCGCTAGCGGGAGATACAATGAGCAGTTCTTC. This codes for CASSLAIASGRYNEQFF. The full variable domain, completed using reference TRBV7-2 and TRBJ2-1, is GAGVSQSPSNKVTEKGKDVELRCDPISGHTALYWYRQSLGQGLEFLIYFQGNSAPDKSGLPSDRFSAERTGGSVSTLTIQRTQQEDSAVYLCASSLAIASGRYNEQFFGPGTRLTVL.